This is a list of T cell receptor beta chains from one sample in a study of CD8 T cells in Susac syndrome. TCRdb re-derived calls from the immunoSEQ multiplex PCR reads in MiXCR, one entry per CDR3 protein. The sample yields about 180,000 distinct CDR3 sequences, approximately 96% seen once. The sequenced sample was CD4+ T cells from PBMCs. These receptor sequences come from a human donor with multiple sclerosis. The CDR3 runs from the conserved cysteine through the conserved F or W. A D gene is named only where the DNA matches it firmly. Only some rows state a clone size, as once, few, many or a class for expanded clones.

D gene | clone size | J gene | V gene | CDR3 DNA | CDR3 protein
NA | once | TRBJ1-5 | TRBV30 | TGTGCCTGGAGTACCGCCTCCGGTCAGCCCCAGCATTTT | CAWSTASGQPQHF
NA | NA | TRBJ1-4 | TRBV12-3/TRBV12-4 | TGTGCCAGCAGTTCTCCGGGACGGAATGAAAAACTGTTTTTT | CASSSPGRNEKLFF
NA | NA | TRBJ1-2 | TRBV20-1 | TGCAGTGCTGCCCCGCATGGGAGAGATGGCTACACCTTC | CSAAPHGRDGYTF
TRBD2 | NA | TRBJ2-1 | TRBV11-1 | TGTGCCAGCAGCGACTTAGCGGGGGCGTACAATGAGCAGTTCTTC | CASSDLAGAYNEQFF
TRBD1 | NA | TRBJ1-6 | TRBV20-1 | TGCAGTGCTAGACCGGGACAGGGGTTCGGGTCACCCCTCCACTTT | CSARPGQGFGSPLHF
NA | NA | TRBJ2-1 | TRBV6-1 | TGTGCCAGCCATTACAATGAGCAGTTCTTC | CASHYNEQFF
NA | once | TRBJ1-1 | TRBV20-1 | TGCAGTGCTAGGTCCCGTAGAGGGAACAGTGAAGCTTTCTTT | CSARSRRGNSEAFF
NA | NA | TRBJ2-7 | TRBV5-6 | TGTGCCAGCAGCACCTCGACATACCACTACGAGCAGTACTTC | CASSTSTYHYEQYF
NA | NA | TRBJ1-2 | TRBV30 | TGTGCCTTCGGACAAACCCACTATGGCTACACCTTC | CAFGQTHYGYTF
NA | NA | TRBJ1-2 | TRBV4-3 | TGCGCCAGCAGCCAAGATGGGCAGGCGAACTATGGCTACACCTTC | CASSQDGQANYGYTF
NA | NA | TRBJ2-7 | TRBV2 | TGTGCCAGCAGTGCCCTTTGGTGGCAGCCCTCCTACGAGCAGTACTTC | CASSALWWQPSYEQYF
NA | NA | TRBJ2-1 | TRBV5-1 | TGCGCCAGCAGCTTGTCGGGGGACTACAATGAGCAGTTCTTC | CASSLSGDYNEQFF
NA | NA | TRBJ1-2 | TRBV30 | TGTGCCGTAATCGGTCGGGGCGACTATGGCTACACCTTC | CAVIGRGDYGYTF
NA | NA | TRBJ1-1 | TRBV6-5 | TGTGCCAGCAGTTTTCGACAGCCTAACACTGAAGCTTTCTTT | CASSFRQPNTEAFF
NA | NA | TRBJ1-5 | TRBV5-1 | TGCGCCAGCAGCTTGACTACAGGGAGCGAACCCCAGCATTTT | CASSLTTGSEPQHF
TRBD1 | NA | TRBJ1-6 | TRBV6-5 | TGTGCCAGCAGTTACTCCGAGGGCAGGGGGAATTCACCCCTCCACTTT | CASSYSEGRGNSPLHF
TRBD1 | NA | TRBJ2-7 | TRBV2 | TGTGCCAGCAGTCGGGACAGCTCTACCTACGAGCAGTACTTC | CASSRDSSTYEQYF
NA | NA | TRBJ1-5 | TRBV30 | TGTGCCTGGTCGGGAAACGGCAATCAGCCCCAGCATTTT | CAWSGNGNQPQHF
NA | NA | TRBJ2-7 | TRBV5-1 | TGCGCCAGCAGCTTCACAAGGACCTACGAGCAGTACTTC | CASSFTRTYEQYF
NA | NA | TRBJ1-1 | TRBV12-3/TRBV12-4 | TGTGCCAGCAGTTTCCCAGGATCGGAAGCTTTCTTT | CASSFPGSEAFF
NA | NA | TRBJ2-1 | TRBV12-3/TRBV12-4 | TGTGCCAGCAGACCTGGGAGGGGGACTGAGCAGTTCTTC | CASRPGRGTEQFF
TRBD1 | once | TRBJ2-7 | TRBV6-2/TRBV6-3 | TGTGCCACCCTCGGACAGGGAATTAGCGAGCAGTACTTC | CATLGQGISEQYF
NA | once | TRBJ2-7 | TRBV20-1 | TGCAGTGCTAGGCAGGTTGGCGAGCAGTACTTC | CSARQVGEQYF
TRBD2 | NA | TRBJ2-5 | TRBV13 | TGTGCCAGCAGCATGCGGGGGGGCGAAGAGACCCAGTACTTC | CASSMRGGEETQYF
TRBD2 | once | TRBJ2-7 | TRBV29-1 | TGCAGCGTTGGGGTTAGCGGGGTGCTAGGTGAGCAGTACTTC | CSVGVSGVLGEQYF
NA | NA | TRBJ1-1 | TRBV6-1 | TGTGCCAGCAGTGAAAATTTGGGCACTGAAGCTTTCTTT | CASSENLGTEAFF
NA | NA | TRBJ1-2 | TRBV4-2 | TGTGCCAGCAGCCAAGTCTCCCTAAGCGGCGTCTCTACCTACTATGGCTACACCTTC | CASSQVSLSGVSTYYGYTF
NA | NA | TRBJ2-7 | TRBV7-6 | TGTGCCAGCAGCTTAGAATCCGGGGCCCCCTACGAGCAGTACTTC | CASSLESGAPYEQYF
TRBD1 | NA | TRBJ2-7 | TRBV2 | TGTGCCAGCCGGGACAGGGGCTACGAGCAGTACTTC | CASRDRGYEQYF
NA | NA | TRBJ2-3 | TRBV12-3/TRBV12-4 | TGTGCCAGCAGTTTATGGGCGGCAGATACGCAGTATTTT | CASSLWAADTQYF
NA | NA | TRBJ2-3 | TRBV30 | TGTGCCTGGAGTGTAGCCACCACAGATACGCAGTATTTT | CAWSVATTDTQYF
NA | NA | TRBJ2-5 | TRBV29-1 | TGCAGCGTTGCCTCCAGCCCGCGGGAGACCCAGTACTTC | CSVASSPRETQYF
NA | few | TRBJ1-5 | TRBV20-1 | TGCAGTGTAGAGGGGGACAATCAGCCCCAGCATTTT | CSVEGDNQPQHF
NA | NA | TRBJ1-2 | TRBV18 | TGTGCCAGCTCACGAGACCCCCCGACAGGCCGGACCTTCTATGGCTACACCTTC | CASSRDPPTGRTFYGYTF
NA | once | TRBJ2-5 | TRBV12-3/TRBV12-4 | TGTGCCAGCAGTCCCCATGGTGCGGGGAACCAAGAGACCCAGTACTTC | CASSPHGAGNQETQYF
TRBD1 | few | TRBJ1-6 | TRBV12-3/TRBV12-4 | TGTGCCAGCAGCCTAAGGACAGGGCGCGCTTCACCCCTCCACTTT | CASSLRTGRASPLHF
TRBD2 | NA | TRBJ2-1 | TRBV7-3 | TGTGCCAGCAGCTATCTAGCGGGGAGCTACAATGAGCAGTTCTTC | CASSYLAGSYNEQFF
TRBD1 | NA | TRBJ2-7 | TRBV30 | TGTGCCTGGAGTGTCCTCCCGGGACAGGGGGCCTACGAGCAGTACTTC | CAWSVLPGQGAYEQYF
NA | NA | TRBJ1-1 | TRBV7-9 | TGTGCCAGCAGCGCCAGTACAGGGACTGAAGCTTTCTTT | CASSASTGTEAFF
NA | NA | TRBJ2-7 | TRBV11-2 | TGTGCCAGCAGACCCACTCTGGGCGAGCAGTACTTC | CASRPTLGEQYF
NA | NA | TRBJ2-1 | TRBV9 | TGTGCCAGCAGCGTAGAGGGAGATTCGTACAATGAGCAGTTCTTC | CASSVEGDSYNEQFF
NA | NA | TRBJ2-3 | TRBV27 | TGTGCCAGCAGTCTCCGGTGGACTCTAATCGGGGATACGCAGTATTTT | CASSLRWTLIGDTQYF
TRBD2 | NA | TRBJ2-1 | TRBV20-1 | TGCAGTGCTAGATCTCTAGCGGGGAGAAGCTCCTACAATGAGCAGTTCTTC | CSARSLAGRSSYNEQFF
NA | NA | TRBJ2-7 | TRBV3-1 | TGTGCCAGCAGCCACCCGGGGGGCCGGTACGAGCAGTACTTC | CASSHPGGRYEQYF
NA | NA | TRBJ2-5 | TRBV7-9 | TGTGCCAGCAGACCCTCAGGGGGGGAGACCCAGTACTTC | CASRPSGGETQYF